The subject of this entry is one TCR beta chain. Its binding antigen is unknown. No clone much larger than this one lies a single base away; base qualities are absent. The data originate from a study of blood T cell repertoires in COVID-19 (dated by TCRdb to 2019 to 2021). The study in broad terms: Samples covering the acute and convalescent phases of COVID-19 were provided by collaborators in the United States, Italy and Spain. The sample metadata nearly always contained a de-identified subject ID, COVID-19 status, age in years and sex. The repertoires were released in a freely available public database meant as a resource for research on the immune response to SARS-CoV-2. Deeply sampled blood TCRbeta repertoires from subjects exposed to, actively infected with, or recovered from COVID-19 were included in the dataset. The samples were drawn from two sources: the first 160 participants of the ongoing ImmuneRACE study, and about 1,300 subjects contributed by 6 global collaborators. The material from the prospective study consisted of cDNA or gDNA derived from T cells, B-cell-depleted T cells, or PBMCs. HLA class I and class II types, where available, came from metadata supplied by the sample provider rather than from assay-based typing. Summary of the overall study and its limitations: The quantity of clinical and demographic metadata differed by source and by participant and was supplied without curation.

The immunoSEQ Assay, a bias-controlled multiplex PCR, was used to amplify TCRbeta CDR3 regions from genomic DNA. In the source study's methods: Within the assay, amplification of reference gene primers was used to estimate how many nucleated cells each sample contained. To quantify the absolute abundance of each unique TCRbeta CDR3 rearrangement, sequence reads were collapsed and filtered. For each sample, productive Simpson clonality was calculated as the square root of Simpson's diversity index across productive rearrangements. TCRdb took over this immuneACCESS table, retaining in-frame rearrangements with V and J assigned. Such tables are incomplete; in checked studies, under half of the missing clones stem from an unresolved V gene, and the remainder is unexplained. The V and J calls and the clone size are those of that table, but D and trimming were determined from the DNA. The sample table records more than 50,000 clones; roughly 90% of these occur just once. About 3.9% of the sample is held by the ten biggest clonotypes.

Each collaborating institution followed its own protocols to collect whole blood in K2EDTA tubes. Collaborator samples were shipped for TCRbeta analysis as frozen whole blood, isolated PBMCs, or DNA extracted from either sample type. Germline trimming: 1 base from V, 12 bases from J; junction bases outside gene matches: 8. The germline V gene encodes CDR1 SEHNR and CDR2 FQNEAQ (reference sequence). Its CDR3 holds 13 amino acids, cysteine through phenylalanine. Only the CDR3 part of the read is kept: 39 bases, read in frame from the first base. The sequence was collected from a human donor in a cohort sampled during active COVID-19. The specimen sequenced was peripheral blood. This receptor chain uses TRBV7-9 and TRBJ2-7; 8 middle bases align to TRBD2. Read as DNA, the sequence is TGTGCCAGCAGCTTAGGGACTAGCAAATCCCCGTACTTC. Its translation reads: CASSLGTSKSPYF.